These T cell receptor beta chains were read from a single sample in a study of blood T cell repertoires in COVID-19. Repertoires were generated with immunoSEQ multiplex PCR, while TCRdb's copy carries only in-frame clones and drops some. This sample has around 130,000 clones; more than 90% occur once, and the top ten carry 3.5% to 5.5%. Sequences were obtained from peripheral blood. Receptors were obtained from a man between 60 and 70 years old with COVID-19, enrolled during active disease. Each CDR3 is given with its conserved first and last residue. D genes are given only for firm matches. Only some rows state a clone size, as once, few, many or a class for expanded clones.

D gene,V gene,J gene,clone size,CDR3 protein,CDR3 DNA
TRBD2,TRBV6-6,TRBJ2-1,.,CASQREGYNEQFF,TGTGCCAGTCAGCGGGAGGGTTACAATGAGCAGTTCTTC
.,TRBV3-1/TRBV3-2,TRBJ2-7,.,CASSYRDTYSYEQYF,TGTGCCAGCAGCTACAGGGATACTTATTCCTACGAGCAGTACTTC
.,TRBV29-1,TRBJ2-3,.,CSVKLAAYTDTQYF,TGCAGCGTGAAGTTAGCGGCATACACAGATACGCAGTATTTT
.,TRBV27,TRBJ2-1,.,CASSRRPSYNEQFF,TGTGCCAGCAGTAGGAGGCCTTCCTACAATGAGCAGTTCTTC
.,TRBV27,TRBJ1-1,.,CASSAIDRNTEAFF,TGTGCCAGCAGTGCGATCGACAGGAACACTGAAGCTTTCTTT
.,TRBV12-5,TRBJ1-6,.,CASAQTVNSPLHF,TGTGCTAGTGCCCAAACAGTTAATTCACCCCTCCACTTT
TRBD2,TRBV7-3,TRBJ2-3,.,CASSPSGRTSDTQYF,TGTGCCAGCAGCCCTAGCGGGAGAACTTCAGATACGCAGTATTTT
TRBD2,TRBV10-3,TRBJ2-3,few,CAISEGLAGSTDTQYF,TGTGCCATCAGTGAGGGATTAGCGGGGAGCACAGATACGCAGTATTTT
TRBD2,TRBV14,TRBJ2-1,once,CASSPGLAGVRQFF,TGTGCCAGCAGCCCCGGACTAGCGGGAGTGAGGCAGTTCTTC
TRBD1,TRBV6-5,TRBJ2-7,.,CASSRDREAVQYF,TGTGCCAGCAGCCGGGACAGGGAGGCGGTGCAGTACTTC
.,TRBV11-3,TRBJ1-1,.,CASSLGGVQLISNTEAFF,TGTGCCAGCAGCCTTGGCGGGGTACAGTTAATTTCGAACACTGAAGCTTTCTTT
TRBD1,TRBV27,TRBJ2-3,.,CASSLLTGLLTDTQYF,TGTGCCAGCAGTTTATTGACAGGGTTGCTCACAGATACGCAGTATTTT
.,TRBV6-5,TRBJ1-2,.,CASSYRQSYGYTF,TGTGCCAGCAGTTACCGACAGAGCTATGGCTACACCTTC
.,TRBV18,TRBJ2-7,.,CASSPERDSLYEQYF,TGTGCCAGCTCACCGGAGAGGGATAGCCTTTACGAGCAGTACTTC
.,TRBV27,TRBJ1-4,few,CASRDGGPWEKLFF,TGTGCCAGCAGAGACGGAGGTCCCTGGGAAAAACTGTTTTTT
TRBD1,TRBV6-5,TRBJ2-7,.,CASSPTGSSTYEQYF,TGTGCCAGCAGCCCGACAGGGTCTTCCACCTACGAGCAGTACTTC
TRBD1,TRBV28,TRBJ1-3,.,CASSYRGGSGNTIYF,TGTGCCAGCAGCTACAGGGGTGGCTCTGGAAACACCATATATTTT
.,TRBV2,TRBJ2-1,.,CASSLLDPEGEQFF,TGTGCCAGCAGCCTCCTCGACCCAGAGGGTGAGCAGTTCTTC
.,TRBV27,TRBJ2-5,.,CASKYGHQETQYF,TGTGCCAGCAAGTATGGGCATCAAGAGACCCAGTACTTC
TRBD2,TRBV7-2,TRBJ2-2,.,CASSLLAGGPGELFF,TGTGCCAGCAGCTTACTAGCGGGAGGCCCCGGGGAGCTGTTTTTT
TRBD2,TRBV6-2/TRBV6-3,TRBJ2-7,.,CASSYGTSGRAYEQYF,TGTGCCAGCAGTTACGGGACTAGCGGGAGGGCCTACGAGCAGTACTTC
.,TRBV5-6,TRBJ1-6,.,CASSLDTVYNSPLHF,TGTGCCAGCAGCTTGGATACAGTCTATAATTCACCCCTCCACTTT
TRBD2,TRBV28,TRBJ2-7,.,CASNPPGLADFEQYF,TGTGCCAGCAACCCCCCGGGACTAGCAGATTTCGAGCAGTACTTC
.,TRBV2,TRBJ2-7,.,CASRPTGDSYEQYF,TGTGCCAGCAGGCCGACAGGCGACTCCTACGAGCAGTACTTC
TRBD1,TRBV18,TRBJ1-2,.,CASSPGQGYGYTF,TGTGCCAGCTCACCAGGACAGGGCTATGGCTACACCTTC
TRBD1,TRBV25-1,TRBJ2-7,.,CASSEYRGTASYEQYF,TGTGCCAGCAGTGAATATAGGGGGACAGCCTCCTACGAGCAGTACTTC
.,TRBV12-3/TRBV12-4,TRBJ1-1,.,CASSLIFTEAFF,TGTGCCAGCAGTTTAATATTCACTGAAGCTTTCTTT
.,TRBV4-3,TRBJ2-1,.,CASSQGLAISSYNEQFF,TGCGCCAGCAGCCAAGGATTAGCGATAAGCTCCTACAATGAGCAGTTCTTC
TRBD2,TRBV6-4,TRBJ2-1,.,CASSEEFSGIYNEQFF,TGTGCCAGCAGTGAAGAGTTTAGCGGGATCTACAATGAGCAGTTCTTC
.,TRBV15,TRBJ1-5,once,CATSRDFREGQPQHF,TGTGCCACCAGCAGAGATTTTAGGGAGGGCCAGCCCCAGCATTTT
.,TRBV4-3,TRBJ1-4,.,CASSQDGRGSEKLFF,TGCGCCAGCAGCCAAGATGGCCGGGGGAGCGAAAAACTGTTTTTT
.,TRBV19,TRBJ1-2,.,CASSIGGVYGYTF,TGTGCCAGTAGTATAGGGGGGGTCTATGGCTACACCTTC
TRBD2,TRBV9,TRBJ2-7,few,CASSVGSSSGGYEQYF,TGTGCCAGCAGCGTAGGTTCGTCTAGCGGAGGCTACGAGCAGTACTTC
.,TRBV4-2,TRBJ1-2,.,CASSPRGRSAYGYTF,TGTGCCAGCAGCCCCCGGGGGAGGTCCGCTTATGGCTACACCTTC
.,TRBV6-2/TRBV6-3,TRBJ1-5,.,CASSYSGGDSNQPQHF,TGTGCCAGCAGTTACTCAGGGGGAGATAGCAATCAGCCCCAGCATTTT
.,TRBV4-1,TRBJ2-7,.,CASSQDNANNPYEQYF,TGCGCCAGCAGCCAAGATAATGCGAATAATCCCTACGAGCAGTACTTC